This T cell receptor beta chain was recovered during a study of radiation and T cells in renal cell carcinoma. Study as a whole: Nephrectomy followed 15 Gy stereotactic body radiation by 4 weeks.

This sample's time point: blood 2 weeks post-SBRT. The treatment is: 15 Gy SBRT to primary tumor, nephrectomy 4 weeks later. This renal cell carcinoma was of the clear cell type. Germline V CDR1 and CDR2: SGHAT, FQNNGV. This CDR3 has 16 residues. The V gene lost 6 bases and the J gene lost 6 bases, with 23 bases spanning the gap. The repertoire was sequenced with immunoSEQ multiplex PCR; TCRdb's copy has only in-frame clones and lacks some. The top ten hold 10% to 15% of the sample, which has some 150,000 clones, about 91% seen once. The input for sequencing was blood, taken from a patient whose treatment included radiotherapy and nephrectomy. The chain employs TRBV11-2 and TRBJ1-2; D unresolved. The TCR comes from a woman in her 50s with renal cell carcinoma. In nucleotides, the CDR3 is TGTGCCAGCAGACTAATCGGCGGACCGAGTCTTCATGGCTACACCTTC. Protein product: CASRLIGGPSLHGYTF.